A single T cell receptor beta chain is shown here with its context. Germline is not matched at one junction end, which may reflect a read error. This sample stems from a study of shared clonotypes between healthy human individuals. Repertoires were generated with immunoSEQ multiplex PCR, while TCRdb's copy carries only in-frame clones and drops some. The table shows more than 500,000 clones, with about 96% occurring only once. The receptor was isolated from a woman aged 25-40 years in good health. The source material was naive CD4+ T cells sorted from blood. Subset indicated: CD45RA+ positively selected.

CDR3 in DNA: TGTGCCAGCAGTGCCTCAGGCAGGGCCCTTTCCTTC. This gives the protein CASSASGRALSF. The chain joins TRBV6-4 to TRBJ1-2; a possible D gene is TRBD1 (5 bases). The CDR3 has 12 amino acids. The germline V gene has CDR1 MRHNA and CDR2 SNTAGT.